The subject of this entry is one T cell receptor beta chain. CDR1 is MNHEY and CDR2 is SMNVEV in the germline V gene (reference sequence). Between the trimmed V and J ends, which lost 1 base and 6 bases, there was a span of 18 bases. CDR3 size: 17 residues. This entry belongs to a study of CD8 T cells in Susac syndrome. Reverse transcription of about 0.45 to 1 ug RNA was performed with random hexamers. Each CDR3 protein gets one entry after TCRdb re-called the immunoSEQ multiplex PCR reads with MiXCR. Of 330,000 or so distinct CDR3 sequences listed, about 88% were seen once; the top ten hold approximately 0.18%.

The clonotype comes from a human donor with multiple sclerosis. Source material: CD8+ T cells from PBMCs. The chain links TRBV27 to TRBJ1-4; D is unclear. The CDR3 is CASSLFLAAEGDEKLFF. The CDR3 nucleotides are TGTGCCAGCAGTTTATTCTTGGCGGCGGAGGGAGATGAAAAACTGTTTTTT.